This T cell receptor (beta chain) emerged from a study of blood T cell repertoires in COVID-19. Study-wide context: Sites in the United States, Italy and Spain provided acute and convalescent COVID-19 samples. T cells, B-cell-depleted T cells, or PBMCs supplied cDNA or gDNA.

Assay used: immunoSEQ multiplex PCR; TCRdb lists only in-frame clones, some missing. The profile shows under 300,000 clones, roughly 83% of them singletons. V was pared by 4 bases and J by 4 bases, with 19 bases between. CDR1 is LGHDT and CDR2 is YNNKEL in the germline V gene (reference sequence). The CDR3 has 16 residues. The TCR sequence derives from a human donor with COVID-19, enrolled during active disease. The donor label of this sample is uncertain. The V gene is TRBV3-1 (or the pseudogene TRBV3-2), the J gene TRBJ2-5; D is possibly TRBD1 (7 bases). The sequenced sample was peripheral blood. CDR3 sequence: CASSRAAEGARETQYF. The CDR3 DNA reads TGTGCCAGCAGCCGGGCAGCGGAGGGGGCGAGAGAGACCCAGTACTTC.